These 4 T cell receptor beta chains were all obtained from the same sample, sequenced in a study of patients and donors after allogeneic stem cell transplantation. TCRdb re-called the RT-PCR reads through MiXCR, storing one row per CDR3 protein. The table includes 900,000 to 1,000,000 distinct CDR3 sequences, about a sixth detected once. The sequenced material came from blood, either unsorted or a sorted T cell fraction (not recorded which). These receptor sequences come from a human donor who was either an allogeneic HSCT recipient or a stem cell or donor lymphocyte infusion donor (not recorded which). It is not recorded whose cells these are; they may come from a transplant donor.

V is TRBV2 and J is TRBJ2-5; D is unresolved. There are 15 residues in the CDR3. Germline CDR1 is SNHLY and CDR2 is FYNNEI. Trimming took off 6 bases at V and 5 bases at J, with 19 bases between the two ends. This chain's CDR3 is CASRKDPEIRETQYF. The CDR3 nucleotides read TGTGCCAGCAGAAAAGATCCGGAAATCCGGGAGACCCAGTACTTC.

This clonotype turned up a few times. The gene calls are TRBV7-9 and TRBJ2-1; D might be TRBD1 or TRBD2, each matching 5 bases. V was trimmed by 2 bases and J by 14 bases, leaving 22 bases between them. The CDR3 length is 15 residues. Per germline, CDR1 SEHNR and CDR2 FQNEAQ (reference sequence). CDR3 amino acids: CASSLFGTTEHEEFF. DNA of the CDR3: TGTGCCAGCAGCTTATTCGGGACGACAGAACACGAGGAGTTCTTC. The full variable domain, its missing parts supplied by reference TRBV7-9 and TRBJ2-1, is DTGVSQNPRHKITKRGQNVTFRCDPISEHNRLYWYRQTLGQGPEFLTYFQNEAQLEKSRLLSDRFSAERPKGSFSTLEIQRTEQGDSAMYLCASSLFGTTEHEEFFGPGTRLTVL.

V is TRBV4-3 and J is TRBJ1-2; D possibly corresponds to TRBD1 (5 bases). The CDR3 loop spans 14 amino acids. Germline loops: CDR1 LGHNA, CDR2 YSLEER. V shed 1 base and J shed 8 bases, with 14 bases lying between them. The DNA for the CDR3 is TGCGCCAGCAGCCAAGCCTCAGGGTATCGCGGCTACACCTTC. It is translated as CASSQASGYRGYTF.

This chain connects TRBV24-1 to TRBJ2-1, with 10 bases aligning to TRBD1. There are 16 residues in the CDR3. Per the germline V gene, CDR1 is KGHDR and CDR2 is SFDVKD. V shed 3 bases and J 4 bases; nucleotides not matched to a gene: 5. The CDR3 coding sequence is TGTGCCACCAGTGATGCGGGACAGGGGAATTACAATGAGCAGTTCTTC. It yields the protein CATSDAGQGNYNEQFF.